This T cell receptor beta chain originates from a study of shared clonotypes between healthy human individuals. Turning to the study itself: CD4 naive cells filled three plates per donor, CD4 memory three, CD8 naive two and CD8 memory one.

On sorted subsets, replicate PCRs used 200 to 250 ng DNA, or tens of thousands of T cell genomes. TCRdb's table, derived via immunoSEQ multiplex PCR, lists solely in-frame clones and lacks some. The table has 2,500,000 or so clones, approximately 92% seen once. From germline, CDR1 is SGHNT and CDR2 YYREEE (reference sequence). Trimming removed 3 bases from V and 0 bases from J, with 10 bases in between. This CDR3 is 15 amino acids long. Specimen: naive CD4+ T cells sorted from blood. Sample subset: CD45RA+ positively selected. V and J are TRBV5-4 and TRBJ2-1; D is possibly TRBD2 (5 bases). This receptor was identified in a young man in good health. CDR3 in DNA: TGTGCCAGCAGCTCCCCGGACTTCTCCTACAATGAGCAGTTCTTC. The encoded protein is CASSSPDFSYNEQFF.